This T cell receptor (beta chain) was captured by sequencing in a study of CD8 T cells in Susac syndrome. Study-level information: Each patient with Susac syndrome, at the time of blood draw, was therapy-naive, on corticosteroids, or on intravenous immunoglobulin alone.

An input of about 0.5 to 1 ug of RNA was subjected to reverse transcription using random hexamers. It was immunoSEQ multiplex PCR that amplified TCR beta CDR3 across 54 Vbeta and 13 Jbeta. TCRdb redid the calling of the immunoSEQ multiplex PCR reads with MiXCR, one entry per CDR3 protein. The sample consists of about 90,000 distinct CDR3 sequences, approximately 96% of them appearing once. CDR3 size: 12 residues. The germline CDR1 and CDR2 sequences are SGHDT and YYEEEE. Trimming took off 1 base at V and 5 bases at J, with 5 bases between the two ends. Input material: CD8+ T cells from PBMCs. The V gene is TRBV5-6, the J gene TRBJ2-3; D call uncertain. This receptor was obtained from a human donor with Susac syndrome. The CDR3 DNA is TGTGCCAGCAGCTTGCGGCAAGATACGCAGTATTTT. The encoded protein is CASSLRQDTQYF.